This passage covers 6 T cell receptor beta chains from one sample sequenced in a study of shared clonotypes between healthy human individuals. Some clones are missing from TCRdb's copy, which holds only in-frame ones; the method was immunoSEQ multiplex PCR. The table has 300,000 to 400,000 clones, roughly 80% seen once. Sequenced: memory CD4+ T cells sorted from blood. The subset was: CD45RA-negative fraction. The receptors shown here come from a man younger than 40 in good health.

The chain recombines TRBV27 with TRBJ2-7; D is unclear. From germline, CDR1 is MNHEY and CDR2 SMNVEV (reference sequence). The CDR3 totals 14 residues. V gave up 0 bases and J gave up 6 bases, with 12 bases separating them. The CDR3 is CASSLSGRNSEQYF. CDR3 DNA: TGTGCCAGCAGTTTATCGGGCAGGAATAGCGAGCAGTACTTC.

This chain links TRBV4-1 with TRBJ2-7; 7 bases align to TRBD2. The CDR3 sequence is 15 residues long. Germline V gene data show CDR1 as MGHRA and CDR2 as YSYEKL. The V gene end was trimmed by 4 bases and the J gene end by 2 bases; junction bases not matched to a gene: 8. The CDR3 spells CASSRGVAGPYEQYF. The CDR3, as DNA: TGCGCCAGCAGCCGGGGGGTAGCGGGTCCCTACGAGCAGTACTTC.

This chain connects TRBV9 to TRBJ2-3; 13 nucleotides line up with TRBD2. CDR3 length: 19 amino acids. Trimming removed 0 bases from V and 3 bases from J; junction bases left unmatched: 10. Per germline, CDR1 SGDLS and CDR2 YYNGEE. CDR3 sequence: CASSVELRGTSGITDTQYF. The CDR3 nucleotides read TGTGCCAGCAGCGTAGAACTCCGGGGGACTAGCGGGATTACAGATACGCAGTATTTT.

This clone was counted only a few times. The chain carries TRBV7-9 and TRBJ2-7; 12 bases fit TRBD2. The CDR3 runs to 14 residues. V dropped 4 bases and J dropped 6; count of bases not matched to a gene: 4. Germline V CDR1 and CDR2: SEHNR, FQNEAQ (reference sequence). CDR3 coding DNA: TGTGCCAGCAGCTCGACTAGCGGGAGTGGCGAGCAGTACTTC. As protein: CASSSTSGSGEQYF.

This chain joins TRBV6-5 and TRBJ2-7, with 9 bases aligning to TRBD1. After removal of 0 bases from V and 5 bases from J, the junction contained 8 bases not matched to a gene. Germline assignment: CDR1 MNHEY and CDR2 SVGAGI. CDR3 length: 16 amino acids. CDR3 sequence reads: CASSYSPGTGLDEQYF. The CDR3 nucleotides are TGTGCCAGCAGTTACTCCCCCGGGACAGGGCTGGACGAGCAGTACTTC.

The chain combines TRBV23-1 with TRBJ1-3; D not certain. TRBV23-1 is an open reading frame, and its role is uncertain. The CDR3 is made up of 14 amino acids. With 11 bases removed from V and 3 bases from J, the gap between germline ends came to 17 bases. The CDR3 region is CARSGSLGGNTIYF. The DNA for the CDR3 is TGCGCCCGCTCGGGGAGTCTAGGTGGAAACACCATATATTTT.